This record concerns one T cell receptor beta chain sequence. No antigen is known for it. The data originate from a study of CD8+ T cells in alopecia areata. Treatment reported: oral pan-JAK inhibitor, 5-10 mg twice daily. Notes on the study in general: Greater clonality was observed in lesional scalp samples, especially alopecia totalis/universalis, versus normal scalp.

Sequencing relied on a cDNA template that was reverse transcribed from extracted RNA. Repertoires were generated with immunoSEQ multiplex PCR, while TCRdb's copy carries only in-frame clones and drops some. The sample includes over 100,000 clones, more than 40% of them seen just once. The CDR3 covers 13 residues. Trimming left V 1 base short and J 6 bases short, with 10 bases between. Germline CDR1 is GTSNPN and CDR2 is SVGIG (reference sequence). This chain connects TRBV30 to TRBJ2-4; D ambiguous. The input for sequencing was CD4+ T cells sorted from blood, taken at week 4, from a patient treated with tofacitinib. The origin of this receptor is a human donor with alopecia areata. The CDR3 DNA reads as TGTGCCTGGAGTGGTGGGGTAGGAAACATTCAGTACTTC. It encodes CAWSGGVGNIQYF.